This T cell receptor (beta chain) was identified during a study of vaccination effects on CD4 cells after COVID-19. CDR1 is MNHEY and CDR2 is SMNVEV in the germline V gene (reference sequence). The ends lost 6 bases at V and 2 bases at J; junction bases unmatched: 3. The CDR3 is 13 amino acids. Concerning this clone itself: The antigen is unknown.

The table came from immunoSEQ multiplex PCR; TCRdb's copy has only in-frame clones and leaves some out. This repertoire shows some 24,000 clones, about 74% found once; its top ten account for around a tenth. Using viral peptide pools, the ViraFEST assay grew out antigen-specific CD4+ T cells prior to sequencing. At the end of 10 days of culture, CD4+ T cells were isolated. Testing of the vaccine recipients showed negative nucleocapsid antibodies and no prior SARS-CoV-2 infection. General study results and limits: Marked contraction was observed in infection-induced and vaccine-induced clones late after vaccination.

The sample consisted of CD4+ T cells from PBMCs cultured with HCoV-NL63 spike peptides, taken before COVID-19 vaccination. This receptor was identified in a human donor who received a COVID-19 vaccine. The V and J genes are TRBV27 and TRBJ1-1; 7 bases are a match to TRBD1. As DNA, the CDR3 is TGTGCCAGCAGCAGACAGGGAAACACTGAAGCTTTCTTT. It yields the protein CASSRQGNTEAFF.